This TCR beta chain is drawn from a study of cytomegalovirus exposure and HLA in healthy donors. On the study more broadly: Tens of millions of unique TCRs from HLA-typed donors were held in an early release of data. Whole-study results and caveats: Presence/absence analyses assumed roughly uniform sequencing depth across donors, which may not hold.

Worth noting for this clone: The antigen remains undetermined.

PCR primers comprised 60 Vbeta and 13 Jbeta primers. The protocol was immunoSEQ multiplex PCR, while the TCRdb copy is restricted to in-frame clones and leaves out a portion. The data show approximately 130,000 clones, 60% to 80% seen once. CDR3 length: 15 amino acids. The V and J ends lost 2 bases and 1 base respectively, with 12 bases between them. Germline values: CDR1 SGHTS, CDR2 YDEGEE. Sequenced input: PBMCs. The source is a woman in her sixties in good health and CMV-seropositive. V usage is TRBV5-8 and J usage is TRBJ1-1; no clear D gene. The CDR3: CASSFPWAQNTEAFF. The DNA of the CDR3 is TGTGCCAGCAGCTTCCCTTGGGCCCAGAACACTGAAGCTTTCTTT.